The following is a T cell receptor beta chain sequence with its context. Its antigen remains unidentified. Sequence at one end of the junction differs from germline and may be a read error. This sample's time point: persistent/refractory GD, antithyroid drugs over 5 years with positive TRAb. PBMC RNA served as the TCR library source. From each patient, around 8.7 milliliters of peripheral blood was drawn and collected into an EDTA anticoagulant tube. CDR3 length: 13 residues. Germline CDR1 is SEHNR and CDR2 is FQNEAQ (reference sequence). This record belongs to a study of regulatory T cells in long-lasting Graves disease. Overall study context: The study counted Graves' disease as persistent given over 5 years of antithyroid drugs and positive TSH receptor antibodies. General observations from the study: Newly diagnosed patients shared 950 to 1,000 public clonotypes; persistent patients shared around 2,500. TRBV28 was favored in persistent disease, as were TRBJ1-2 and TRBJ2-5.

For TCR beta, libraries came from iRepertoire HTBI primers and Arm-PCR of CDR3 regions. From the multiplex PCR reads, TCRdb called clonotypes with MiXCR, one entry per CDR3 protein. The sample shows over 450,000 distinct CDR3 sequences, roughly 21% of them seen only once. This TCR was sampled from a female donor with Graves disease. The chain employs TRBV7-9 and TRBJ2-5, with a tentative D call TRBD2 (6 bases). Sequencing was performed on peripheral blood mononuclear cells (PBMCs), taken when the disease was refractory, from a patient treated with antithyroid drugs. CDR3 bases: TGTGCCACCCCCGCCCGGGGGAAAGAGACCCAGTACTTT. It encodes CATPARGKETQYF.